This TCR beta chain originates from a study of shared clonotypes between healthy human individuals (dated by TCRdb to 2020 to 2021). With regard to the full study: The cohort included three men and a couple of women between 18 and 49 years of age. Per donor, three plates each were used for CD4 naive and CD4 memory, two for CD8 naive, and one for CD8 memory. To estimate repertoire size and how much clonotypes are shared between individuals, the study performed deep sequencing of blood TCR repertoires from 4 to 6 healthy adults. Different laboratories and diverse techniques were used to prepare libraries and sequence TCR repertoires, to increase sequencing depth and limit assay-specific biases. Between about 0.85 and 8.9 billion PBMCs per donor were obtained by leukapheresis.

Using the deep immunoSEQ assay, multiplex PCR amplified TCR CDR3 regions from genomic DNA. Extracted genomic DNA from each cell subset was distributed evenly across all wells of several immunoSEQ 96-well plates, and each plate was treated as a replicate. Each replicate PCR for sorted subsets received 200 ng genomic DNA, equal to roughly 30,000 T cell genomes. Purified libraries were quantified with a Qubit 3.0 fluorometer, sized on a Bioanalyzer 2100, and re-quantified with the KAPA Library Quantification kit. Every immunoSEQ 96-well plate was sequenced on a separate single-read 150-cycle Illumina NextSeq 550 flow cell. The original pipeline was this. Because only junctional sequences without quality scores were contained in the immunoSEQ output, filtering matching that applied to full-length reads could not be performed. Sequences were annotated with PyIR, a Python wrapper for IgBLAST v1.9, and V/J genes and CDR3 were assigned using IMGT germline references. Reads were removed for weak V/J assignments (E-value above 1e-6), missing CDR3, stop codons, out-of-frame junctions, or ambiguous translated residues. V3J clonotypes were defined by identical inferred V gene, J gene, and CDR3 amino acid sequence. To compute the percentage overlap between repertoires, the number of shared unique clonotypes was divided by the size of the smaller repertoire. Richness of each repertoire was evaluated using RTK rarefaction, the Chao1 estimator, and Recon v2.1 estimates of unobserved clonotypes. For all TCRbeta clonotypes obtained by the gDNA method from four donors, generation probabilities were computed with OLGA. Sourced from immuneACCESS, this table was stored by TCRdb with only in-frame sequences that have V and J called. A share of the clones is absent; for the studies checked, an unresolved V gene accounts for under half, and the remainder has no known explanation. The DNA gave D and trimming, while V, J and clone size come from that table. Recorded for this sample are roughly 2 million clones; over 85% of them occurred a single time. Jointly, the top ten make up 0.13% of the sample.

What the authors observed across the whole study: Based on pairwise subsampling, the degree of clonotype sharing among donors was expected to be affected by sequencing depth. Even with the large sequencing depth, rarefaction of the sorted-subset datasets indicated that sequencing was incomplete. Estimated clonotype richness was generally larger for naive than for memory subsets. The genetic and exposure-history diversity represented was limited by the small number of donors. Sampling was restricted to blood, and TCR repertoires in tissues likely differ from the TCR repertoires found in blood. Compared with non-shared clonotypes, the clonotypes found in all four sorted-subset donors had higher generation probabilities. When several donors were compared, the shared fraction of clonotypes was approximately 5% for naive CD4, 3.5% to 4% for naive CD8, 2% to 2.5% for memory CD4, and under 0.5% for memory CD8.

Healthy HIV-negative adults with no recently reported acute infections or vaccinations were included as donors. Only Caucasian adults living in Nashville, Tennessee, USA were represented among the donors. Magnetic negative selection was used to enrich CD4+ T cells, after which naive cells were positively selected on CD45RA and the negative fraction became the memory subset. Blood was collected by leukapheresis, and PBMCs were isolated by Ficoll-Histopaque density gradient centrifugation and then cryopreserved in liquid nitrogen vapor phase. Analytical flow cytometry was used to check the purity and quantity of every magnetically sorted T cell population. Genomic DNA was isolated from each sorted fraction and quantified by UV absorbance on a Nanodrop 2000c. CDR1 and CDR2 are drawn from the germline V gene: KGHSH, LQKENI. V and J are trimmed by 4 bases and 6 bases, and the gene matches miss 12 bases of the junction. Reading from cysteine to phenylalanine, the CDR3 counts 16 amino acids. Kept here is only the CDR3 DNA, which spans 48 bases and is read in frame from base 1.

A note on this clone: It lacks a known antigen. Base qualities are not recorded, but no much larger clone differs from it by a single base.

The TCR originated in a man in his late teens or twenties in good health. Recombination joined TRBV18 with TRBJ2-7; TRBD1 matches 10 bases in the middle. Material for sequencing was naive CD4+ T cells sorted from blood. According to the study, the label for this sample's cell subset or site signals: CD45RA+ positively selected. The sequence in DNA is TGTGCCAGCTCACGAACAATTGGGACAGGGGAGGCCGAGCAGTACTTC. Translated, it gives CASSRTIGTGEAEQYF.